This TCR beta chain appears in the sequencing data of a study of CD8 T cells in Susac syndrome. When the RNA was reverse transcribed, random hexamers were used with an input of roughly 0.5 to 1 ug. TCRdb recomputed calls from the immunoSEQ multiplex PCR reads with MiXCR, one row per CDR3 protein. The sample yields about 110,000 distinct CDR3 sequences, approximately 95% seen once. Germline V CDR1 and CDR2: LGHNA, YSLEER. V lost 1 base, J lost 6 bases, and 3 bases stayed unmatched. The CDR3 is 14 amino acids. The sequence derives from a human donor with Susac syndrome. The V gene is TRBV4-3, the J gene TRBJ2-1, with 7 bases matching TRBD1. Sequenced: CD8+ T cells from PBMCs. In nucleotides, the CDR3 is TGCGCCAGCAGCCAAGGGGGGACAGCCAATGAGCAGTTCTTC. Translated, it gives CASSQGGTANEQFF.